This entry describes one TCR beta chain. Antigen unknown. Sequenced by immunoSEQ multiplex PCR; TCRdb stores in-frame clones only, minus some. Of about 150,000 clones in the sample, around four fifths were seen once. This record comes from a study of PD-1 blockade in classical Hodgkin lymphoma. Regarding the study as a whole: Partial responders and progressors had significantly lower baseline TCR diversity.

Looked up from germline, CDR1 is SGHTA and CDR2 is FQGNSA. V shed 10 bases and J 7 bases; nucleotides not matched to a gene: 16. This CDR3 is 15 amino acids long. Autologous stem cell transplantation was followed by relapse in every patient, and brentuximab vedotin exposure varied. The TCR comes from a human donor with classical Hodgkin lymphoma. This rearrangement joins TRBV7-2 to TRBJ2-1, with 7 bases fitting TRBD2. The sample was peripheral blood mononuclear cells (PBMCs), taken before the second cycle of nivolumab. Here the CDR3 DNA reads TGTGCCACCGCGCCGGGCGGGAGCGTAGTAAATGAGCAGTTCTTC. Amino acids: CATAPGGSVVNEQFF.